This T cell receptor beta chain is drawn from a study of blood T cells in healthy people across ages. The authors ran a second PCR of roughly 7 to 11 cycles using a sample-barcoded 5' primer and a J-beta primer mix. TCRdb re-called the 5' RACE reads with MiXCR, one entry per CDR3 protein. The sample has 700,000 to 900,000 distinct CDR3 sequences, 20% to 30% seen once. The CDR3 extends over 10 amino acids. Trimming stripped 5 bases from V and 4 bases from J, with 2 bases between. CDR1 and CDR2 (germline): SGHVS, FQNEAQ. This clonotype was picked up a small number of times. In addition, the sample was reused for a study of T cells of mothers and their children.

The sequencing sample was made of blood. V is TRBV7-8 and J is TRBJ1-1; D unresolved. The source is a boy between 10 and 17 years old in good health. This chain's CDR3 is CASSPTEAFF. Written as DNA, the CDR3 is TGTGCCAGCAGCCCCACTGAAGCTTTCTTT.